One T cell receptor beta chain is described in this entry. This sample was taken from a study of blood T cell repertoires in COVID-19. Looked up from germline, CDR1 is SGHTA and CDR2 is FQGNSA. CDR3 length: 15 residues. V was clipped by 3 bases and J by 4 bases, with 13 bases between them. Generated by immunoSEQ multiplex PCR, the TCRdb table keeps only in-frame clones and is missing some. The table records tens of thousands of clones, 65% to 90% of them present only once. This TCR was recovered from a man aged 25 to 45 with COVID-19, enrolled during active disease. The source material was peripheral blood. V usage is TRBV7-2 and J usage is TRBJ2-1; D call uncertain. The CDR3 loop reads CASSFRRGSYNEQFF. As DNA, the CDR3 is TGTGCCAGCAGCTTTCGGAGAGGTTCGTACAATGAGCAGTTCTTC.